A selection of T cell receptor beta chains follows, all from one sample in a study of cytomegalovirus exposure and HLA in healthy donors. TCRdb keeps only in-frame clones here, not all; method: immunoSEQ multiplex PCR. The table has 80,000 to 130,000 clones, roughly four fifths seen once. Sequencing was carried out using PBMCs. Receptor source: a male donor in good health and CMV-seropositive. Each CDR3 is given with its conserved first and last residue. The order of the fields is V gene, CDR3 length, clone size, J gene, D gene, CDR3 protein, CDR3 DNA. D genes are given only for firm matches. Clone size is not always given. Where it is, it says once, few, many or a class for expanded clones.

V: TRBV4-1; length: 15; size: .; J: TRBJ1-2; D: .; CDR3: CASSLLGTREDGYTF; DNA: TGCGCCAGCAGCCTTCTCGGGACTCGGGAGGACGGCTACACCTTC
V: TRBV7-9; length: 15; size: .; J: TRBJ1-3; D: .; CDR3: CASSLSPERGNTIYF; DNA: TGTGCCAGCAGCTTATCACCCGAGAGGGGAAACACCATATATTTT
V: TRBV4-1; length: 17; size: .; J: TRBJ1-1; D: TRBD1; CDR3: CASSQDARDRALPEAFF; DNA: TGCGCCAGCAGCCAAGACGCCCGGGACAGGGCCCTCCCGGAAGCTTTCTTT
V: TRBV5-1; length: 19; size: .; J: TRBJ2-6; D: TRBD2; CDR3: CASSLVLAGAPSGANVLTF; DNA: TGCGCCAGCAGCTTGGTTCTAGCGGGGGCCCCCTCTGGGGCCAACGTCCTGACTTTC
V: TRBV10-3; length: 14; size: few; J: TRBJ2-5; D: .; CDR3: CATNTQGLQETQYF; DNA: TGTGCCACCAATACACAGGGTCTCCAAGAGACCCAGTACTTC
V: TRBV7-9; length: 13; size: .; J: TRBJ1-2; D: .; CDR3: CASSLGGRRGYTF; DNA: TGTGCCAGCAGCTTAGGGGGCCGTCGGGGCTACACCTTC
V: TRBV19; length: 14; size: .; J: TRBJ1-4; D: .; CDR3: CAGSQGGINEKLFF; DNA: TGTGCCGGCTCCCAAGGAGGAATTAATGAAAAACTGTTTTTT
V: TRBV27; length: 15; size: .; J: TRBJ2-1; D: TRBD1; CDR3: CASLPRGTGSSEQFF; DNA: TGTGCCAGTCTGCCCCGTGGGACAGGGTCTAGTGAGCAGTTCTTC
V: TRBV4-3; length: 16; size: few; J: TRBJ2-2; D: .; CDR3: CASSLQAGANTGELFF; DNA: TGCGCCAGCAGCCTTCAGGCAGGGGCGAACACCGGGGAGCTGTTTTTT
V: TRBV5-4; length: 18; size: .; J: TRBJ2-7; D: TRBD2; CDR3: CASSLGGSGGAVDYEQYF; DNA: TGTGCCAGCAGCCTGGGAGGTAGCGGGGGGGCAGTAGACTACGAGCAGTACTTC
V: TRBV10-1; length: 14; size: .; J: TRBJ1-6; D: .; CDR3: CASTRDTHNSPLHF; DNA: TGCGCCAGCACCCGGGACACCCACAATTCACCCCTCCACTTT
V: TRBV2; length: 18; size: .; J: TRBJ2-5; D: TRBD2; CDR3: CASRGKGTSGGDLKTQYF; DNA: TGTGCCAGCAGGGGGAAAGGGACTAGCGGGGGGGATTTGAAGACCCAGTACTTC
V: TRBV29-1; length: 11; size: few; J: TRBJ1-1; D: TRBD1; CDR3: CSVEGGGAAFF; DNA: TGCAGCGTTGAAGGAGGGGGCGCGGCTTTCTTT
V: TRBV11-2; length: 16; size: .; J: TRBJ2-3; D: TRBD2; CDR3: CASSLSSGEGTDTQYF; DNA: TGTGCCAGCAGCTTGTCTAGCGGGGAGGGCACAGATACGCAGTATTTT
V: TRBV5-4; length: 16; size: .; J: TRBJ2-3; D: .; CDR3: CASSLGGRASTDTQYF; DNA: TGTGCCAGCAGCTTGGGCGGCAGGGCGAGCACAGATACGCAGTATTTT
V: TRBV7-2; length: 13; size: .; J: TRBJ1-2; D: TRBD1; CDR3: CASSSQGASGYTF; DNA: TGTGCCAGCAGCTCGCAGGGGGCTAGTGGCTACACCTTC
V: TRBV5-1; length: 15; size: .; J: TRBJ2-7; D: TRBD2; CDR3: CASSWRASGTYEQYF; DNA: TGCGCCAGCAGCTGGAGGGCTAGCGGCACCTACGAGCAGTACTTC
V: TRBV7-3; length: 16; size: once; J: TRBJ2-1; D: TRBD2; CDR3: CASSLDGGTSYNEQFF; DNA: TGTGCCAGCAGCTTAGACGGGGGGACGTCCTACAATGAGCAGTTCTTC
V: TRBV7-2; length: 16; size: few; J: TRBJ2-3; D: TRBD2; CDR3: CASSSLAGGSTDTQYF; DNA: TGTGCCAGCAGCTCTCTAGCGGGGGGGAGCACAGATACGCAGTATTTT
V: TRBV5-6; length: 15; size: .; J: TRBJ1-2; D: TRBD1; CDR3: CASSLTGGGRGGYTF; DNA: TGTGCCAGCAGCTTAACAGGGGGAGGAAGGGGTGGCTACACCTTC
V: TRBV5-1; length: 16; size: few; J: TRBJ2-1; D: TRBD2; CDR3: CASSLGEGPLYNEQFF; DNA: TGCGCCAGCAGCTTGGGGGAGGGCCCCTTATACAATGAGCAGTTCTTC
V: TRBV29-1; length: 15; size: .; J: TRBJ1-2; D: TRBD1; CDR3: CSVGVLGTGGGGYTF; DNA: TGCAGCGTGGGAGTCCTTGGGACAGGGGGCGGTGGCTACACCTTC
V: TRBV7-2; length: 20; size: .; J: TRBJ2-1; D: TRBD2; CDR3: CASSLAPGLAGGDGMDEQFF; DNA: TGTGCCAGCAGCTTAGCGCCGGGACTAGCGGGGGGCGATGGGATGGATGAGCAGTTCTTC
V: TRBV30; length: 13; size: .; J: TRBJ1-5; D: .; CDR3: CAFRRGGNQPQHF; DNA: TGTGCCTTCCGTCGGGGGGGCAATCAGCCCCAGCATTTT
V: TRBV9; length: 15; size: once; J: TRBJ2-1; D: TRBD2; CDR3: CASSVVVGGTNEQFF; DNA: TGTGCCAGCAGCGTAGTTGTGGGGGGGACCAATGAGCAGTTCTTC
V: TRBV5-1; length: 17; size: .; J: TRBJ2-3; D: TRBD2; CDR3: CASSWSPERGNTDTQYF; DNA: TGCGCCAGCAGCTGGTCCCCGGAGCGGGGAAACACAGATACGCAGTATTTT
V: TRBV4-2; length: 13; size: few; J: TRBJ1-2; D: .; CDR3: CASSTPGDYGYTF; DNA: TGTGCCAGCAGTACCCCAGGGGACTATGGCTACACCTTC
V: TRBV6-1; length: 14; size: once; J: TRBJ1-5; D: .; CDR3: CASSLDYSGQPQHF; DNA: TGTGCCAGCAGCCTGGACTATTCGGGTCAGCCCCAGCATTTT
V: TRBV9; length: 16; size: .; J: TRBJ2-2; D: TRBD1; CDR3: CASSAMTGVLSGELFF; DNA: TGTGCCAGCAGCGCTATGACAGGGGTCTTGAGCGGGGAGCTGTTTTTT